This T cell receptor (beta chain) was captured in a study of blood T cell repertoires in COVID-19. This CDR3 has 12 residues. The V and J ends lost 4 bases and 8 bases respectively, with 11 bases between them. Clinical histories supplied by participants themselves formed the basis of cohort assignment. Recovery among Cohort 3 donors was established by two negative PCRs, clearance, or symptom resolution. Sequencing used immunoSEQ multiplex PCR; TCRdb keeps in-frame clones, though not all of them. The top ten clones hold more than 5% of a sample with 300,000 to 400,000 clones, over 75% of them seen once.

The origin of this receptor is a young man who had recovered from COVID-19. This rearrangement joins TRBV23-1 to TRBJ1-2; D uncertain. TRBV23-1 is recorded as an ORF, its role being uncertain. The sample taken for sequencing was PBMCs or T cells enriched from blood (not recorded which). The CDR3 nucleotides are TGCGCCAGCAGTCTTGACCAGAGGGGCTACACCTTC. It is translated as CASSLDQRGYTF.